This T cell receptor (beta chain) appears in the sequencing data of a study of shared clonotypes between healthy human individuals. General study findings and limits: Among non-shared clonotypes, generation probabilities were lower than among those shared by all four donors. The study generally estimated greater richness for naive than memory subsets.

HIV-negative, healthy adults without recent acute infections or vaccinations were the donors. Division of CD4+ cells produced a CD45RA+ naive subset and a CD45RA-negative memory subset. As for this clone: Its antigen is not identified.

Sequencing was performed with immunoSEQ multiplex PCR; in TCRdb, only in-frame clones are kept and a portion is missing. The sample includes roughly 1,000,000 clones, around three quarters of them seen just once. The specimen was memory CD4+ T cells from PBMCs. Subset reported: CD45RA-negative fraction. This sequence originates from a man younger than 30 in good health. Some clones in this sample may be carry-over from other donors' samples.

The CDR3 is CASSLGPGRRTDTQYF. The CDR3 coding sequence is TGCGCCAGCAGCTTGGGGCCGGGACGGCGAACAGATACGCAGTATTTT. V usage is TRBV5-1 and J usage is TRBJ2-3, with D perhaps assigned TRBD1 or TRBD2 (5 bases each). CDR1 SGHRS and CDR2 YFSETQ come from the germline V gene. The CDR3 sequence is 16 residues long. V was cut by 0 bases and J by 3 bases, with 14 bases left in between.